The next 29 T cell receptor beta chains were all read from a single sample in a study of blood T cells in healthy people across ages. Alongside a J-beta primer mix, a sample-barcoded 5' primer served in a second PCR lasting 7 to 11 cycles. TCRdb processed the 5' RACE reads anew with MiXCR; each CDR3 protein has one entry. The sample lists about 280,000 distinct CDR3 sequences, 25% to 30% occurring once. The sequenced sample consisted of blood. The receptors derive from a woman between 70 and 85 years old in good health.

The CDR3 DNA reads TGTGCCAGCAGCTTGGTGTTGGCGGGAGGTTATAATGAGCAGTTCTTC. This encodes CASSLVLAGGYNEQFF. This sequence joins TRBV5-6 and TRBJ2-1; 8 nucleotides line up with TRBD2. Germline assignment: CDR1 SGHDT and CDR2 YYEEEE. This CDR3 region has 16 residues. The junction had 9 bases not matched to a gene; V was cut back by 0 bases and J by 7 bases.

The J gene is TRBJ2-7, the V gene TRBV20-1; 7 nucleotides match TRBD2. The CDR3 has 15 amino acids. CDR1 is DFQATT, CDR2 SNEGSKA, per germline (reference sequence). V was pared by 3 bases and J by 2 bases, with 10 bases of the junction left unmatched. DNA for the CDR3: TGCAGTGCTAGCTGGGGCGGGAGCAGGGCCTACGAGCAGTACTTC. It codes for CSASWGGSRAYEQYF.

The chain links TRBV7-2 to TRBJ2-3, with 8 bases identical to TRBD2. CDR3 size: 16 residues. After removal of 5 bases from V and 2 bases from J, the junction contained 9 bases not matched to a gene. CDR1 is SGHTA and CDR2 is FQGNSA in the germline V gene. The CDR3 here is CASSPWAGGITDTQYF. In nucleotides, the CDR3 is TGTGCCAGCAGCCCCTGGGCGGGGGGAATCACAGATACGCAGTATTTT.

This chain connects TRBV28 to TRBJ2-7; 8 bases are a match to TRBD1. Germline lookup yields CDR1 MDHEN and CDR2 SYDVKM. V lost 8 bases to trimming and J lost 5 bases; unmatched junction nucleotides: 14. The CDR3 totals 15 residues. The CDR3 sequence: CASGNSGTGSHEQYF. The DNA for the CDR3 is TGTGCCAGCGGAAACTCCGGGACAGGTTCCCACGAGCAGTACTTC.

This clonotype was detected a few times. J is TRBJ1-1 and V is TRBV6-1; D is unclear. The CDR3 covers 14 residues. Trimming removed 8 bases from V and 5 bases from J, with 18 bases in between. Germline assignment: CDR1 MNHNS and CDR2 SASEGT. CDR3 DNA sequence: TGTGCCAGCCAAGTATCAGTTGCGATTACTGAAGCTTTCTTT. This sequence encodes CASQVSVAITEAFF.

The chain is built from TRBV7-8 and TRBJ2-1, with 8 bases aligning to TRBD2. The V gene end was trimmed by 4 bases and the J gene end by 0 bases; junction bases not matched to a gene: 5. The CDR3 is 16 residues long. Germline V gives CDR1 SGHVS, CDR2 FQNEAQ. The CDR3 spells CASSSAGTSSYNEQFF. The CDR3 bases are TGTGCCAGCAGCTCAGCGGGGACTAGCTCCTACAATGAGCAGTTCTTC. Full variable domain (remainder filled in from reference TRBV7-8 and TRBJ2-1): GAGVSQSPRYKVAKRGQDVALRCDPISGHVSLFWYQQALGQGPEFLTYFQNEAQLDKSGLPSDRFFAERPEGSVSTLKIQRTQQEDSAVYLCASSSAGTSSYNEQFFGPGTRLTVL.

Only a few counts were recorded for this clonotype. The chain couples TRBV28 to TRBJ2-1, with D maybe TRBD1 (5 bases). With the DNA end fitting TRBJ2-7 better, the J assignment may be wrong. CDR1 and CDR2 from the germline V gene are MDHEN and SYDVKM. This CDR3 spans 14 amino acids. DNA for the CDR3: TGTGCCAGCAAGGGGCAGGGTGGGGTCTACGAGCAGTACTTC. This encodes CASKGQGGVYEQYF.

The chain recombines TRBV7-9 with TRBJ1-1; unclear D gene. The CDR3 totals 13 residues. The V and J ends lost 1 base and 5 bases respectively, with 8 bases between them. Germline CDR1 and CDR2: SEHNR and FQNEAQ (reference sequence). Written as DNA, the CDR3 is TGTGCCAGCAGCTTAGGGGGATTGACTGAAGCTTTCTTT. Its translation: CASSLGGLTEAFF. Using reference TRBV7-9 and TRBJ1-1 for the parts outside the CDR3, the full variable domain is DTGVSQNPRHKITKRGQNVTFRCDPISEHNRLYWYRQTLGQGPEFLTYFQNEAQLEKSRLLSDRFSAERPKGSFSTLEIQRTEQGDSAMYLCASSLGGLTEAFFGQGTRLTVV.

CDR3 protein: CASRPGIGRKPYEQYF. The CDR3 DNA reads as TGTGCCAGCAGGCCCGGGATCGGCAGAAAGCCCTACGAGCAGTACTTC. The genes are TRBV7-2 and TRBJ2-7, with a tentative D call TRBD2 (5 bases). The CDR3 covers 16 residues. Germline V lookup: CDR1 SGHTA, CDR2 FQGNSA. V was cut by 6 bases and J by 2 bases, with 20 bases left in between.

In its sample, this clonotype was seen a few times. The CDR3: CSVDWDTAYNEQFF. The CDR3, as DNA: TGCAGCGTTGACTGGGATACGGCTTACAATGAGCAGTTCTTC. The genes are TRBV29-1 and TRBJ2-1; D gene uncertain. The CDR3 totals 14 residues. Trimming pared 3 bases from V and 4 bases from J, leaving 13 bases between. CDR1 is SQVTM and CDR2 is ANQGSEA in the germline V gene.

The rearrangement links TRBV7-2 to TRBJ1-6; D unclear. The CDR3 loop spans 14 amino acids. Germline V gene lookup returns CDR1 SGHTA and CDR2 FQGNSA. The V gene lost 3 bases and the J gene lost 13 bases, with 16 bases spanning the gap. The CDR3 region is CASSFDSTGPPLHF. In DNA form, the CDR3 reads TGTGCCAGCAGCTTTGACTCCACGGGTCCTCCCCTCCACTTT.

This clonotype appeared a few times. The chain uses TRBV6-2 or TRBV6-3 and TRBJ2-1; TRBD2 matches 7 bases. J gave up 1 base and V 6 bases, and 15 bases lay outside the gene matches. This CDR3 comprises 18 residues. Germline assignment: CDR1 MNHEY and CDR2 SVGEGT. The CDR3 protein is CASRPSGTAHYSYNEQFF. CDR3 nucleotides: TGTGCCAGCAGACCCAGCGGGACCGCCCACTATTCCTACAATGAGCAGTTCTTC.

The genes are TRBV5-1 and TRBJ2-5, with 7 positions matching TRBD1. This CDR3 has 13 residues. The germline V gene has CDR1 SGHRS and CDR2 YFSETQ. The V segment lost 9 bases and the J segment 5 bases; nucleotides outside the gene matches: 10. The CDR3 sequence: CATRQGPRETQYF. For the CDR3, the DNA is TGCGCCACCCGACAGGGCCCCAGGGAGACCCAGTACTTC.

This chain links TRBV5-1 with TRBJ1-5; D is uncertain. The length of the CDR3 is 13 residues. The germline V gene has CDR1 SGHRS and CDR2 YFSETQ. With 3 bases removed from V and 5 bases from J, the gap between germline ends came to 9 bases. DNA for the CDR3: TGCGCCAGCAGCTCAGACCCGGATCAGCCCCAGCATTTT. Its translation is CASSSDPDQPQHF.

The V and J genes are TRBV12-3 or TRBV12-4 and TRBJ2-3, with D possibly matching TRBD2 (6 bases). V was trimmed by 3 bases and J by 13 bases, leaving 14 bases between them. The CDR3 runs to 12 residues. The CDR3 region has the DNA TGTGCCAGCAGTTTGGAGCGACGGGAGAAGTATTTT. Translating gives CASSLERREKYF.

The chain recombines TRBV20-1 with TRBJ2-4; no reliable D call. V dropped 3 bases and J dropped 0 bases, with 9 bases sitting between them. Per germline, CDR1 DFQATT and CDR2 SNEGSKA (reference sequence). The length of the CDR3 is 14 residues. This CDR3 reads CSASHTGAKNIQYF. The DNA for the CDR3 is TGCAGTGCTAGTCATACGGGAGCCAAAAACATTCAGTACTTC.

Points on this clonotype: One end of the junction varies from germline; a read error may be responsible. V gene TRBV29-1 combines with J gene TRBJ2-3; 9 nucleotides line up with TRBD2. The germline gives CDR1 SQVTM, CDR2 ANQGSEA. The length of the CDR3 is 14 residues. The CDR3 DNA follows: TGCAGCGTAATATTAGCGGGGGCGGCAGATGCGCAGTATTTT. This encodes CSVILAGAADAQYF.

V usage is TRBV6-2 or TRBV6-3 and J usage is TRBJ1-2, with 10 bases that match TRBD1. The V gene end was trimmed by 4 bases and the J gene end by 2 bases; junction bases not matched to a gene: 13. Germline CDR1 and CDR2: MNHEY and SVGEGT. The CDR3 is 18 residues long. This chain's CDR3 is CASSWDRGSSAGNYGYTF. The CDR3 DNA reads TGTGCCAGCAGTTGGGACAGGGGATCGTCGGCCGGGAACTATGGCTACACCTTC.

The chain links TRBV7-2 to TRBJ1-6; D unclear. The V gene's germline CDR1 is SGHTA and CDR2 FQGNSA. V was shortened by 5 bases and J by 0 bases, with 17 bases between the two germline ends. This CDR3 contains 18 residues. CDR3 residues: CASSVSVSASSYNSPLHF. The CDR3 DNA sequence: TGTGCCAGCAGCGTATCGGTATCCGCGAGCTCCTATAATTCACCCCTCCACTTT.

The chain links TRBV28 to TRBJ1-1; D not resolved. CDR3 length equals 17 residues. The germline V gene has CDR1 MDHEN and CDR2 SYDVKM. V was shortened by 3 bases and J by 0 bases, with 17 bases between the two germline ends. The chain's CDR3 is CASSFTRTASLNTEAFF. The CDR3 nucleotides read TGTGCCAGCAGTTTCACCCGTACCGCTAGTTTGAACACTGAAGCTTTCTTT.

Notes on this clonotype: The CDR3 ends on some other residue instead of the conserved phenylalanine or tryptophan, so this is likely a read error. The J gene is TRBJ2-1, the V gene TRBV7-2, with D tentatively TRBD1 (8 bases). The CDR3 covers 15 residues. The V gene lost 5 bases and the J gene lost 4 bases, with 15 bases spanning the gap. From germline, CDR1 is SGHTA and CDR2 FQGNSA. The CDR3 loop reads CASSGHRGGYNEQFL. The CDR3 DNA follows: TGTGCCAGCAGCGGGCACAGGGGGGGGTACAATGAGCAGTTCCTC.

The chain joins TRBV29-1 to TRBJ2-5, with TRBD2 identical over 7 bases. The DNA end is a closer match to TRBJ2-1, so the J assignment may be wrong. This CDR3 has 14 residues. Germline values: CDR1 SQVTM, CDR2 ANQGSEA. CDR3: CSVVRRESYGEQFF. CDR3 sequence (DNA): TGCAGCGTTGTTCGGCGGGAGAGTTACGGTGAGCAGTTCTTC.

V and J are TRBV20-1 and TRBJ2-1, with TRBD1 as a possible D gene (6 bases). The CDR3 loop spans 14 amino acids. V lost 4 bases and J lost 8, with 18 bases in between. Per germline, CDR1 DFQATT and CDR2 SNEGSKA (reference sequence). The CDR3: CSATMGAWMDEQFF. CDR3 in DNA: TGCAGTGCTACGATGGGGGCCTGGATGGATGAGCAGTTCTTC.

In this sample, this clonotype turned up a few times. This chain uses TRBV7-9 with TRBJ2-5, with a tentative D call TRBD2 (5 bases). Near its end, the DNA agrees better with TRBJ2-7, so the J call may be wrong. Germline V gene lookup returns CDR1 SEHNR and CDR2 FQNEAQ (reference sequence). CDR3 length equals 14 residues. In DNA form, the CDR3 reads TGTGCCAGCACCACCTCCCGGCGACTAAACGAGCAGTACTTC. It is translated as CASTTSRRLNEQYF.

This chain joins TRBV9 and TRBJ2-2; 10 bases align to TRBD2. V shed 3 bases, J shed 6 bases, and the junction held 5 bases outside the gene matches. This CDR3 region has 15 residues. Germline CDR1 and CDR2: SGDLS and YYNGEE. CDR3 protein: CASSASGRAAGELFF. Written as DNA, the CDR3 is TGTGCCAGCAGCGCCAGCGGGAGGGCCGCCGGGGAGCTGTTTTTT.

The chain is built from TRBV18 and TRBJ2-3; a weak D match, TRBD2 (5 bases). Germline V CDR1 and CDR2: KGHSH, LQKENI. The CDR3 sequence is 15 residues long. The V and J ends lost 5 bases and 1 base respectively, with 13 bases between them. The DNA for the CDR3 is TGTGCCAGCTCAAGCAATACTAGGCGCACAGATACGCAGTATTTT. Amino acids: CASSSNTRRTDTQYF.

This clonotype was counted between two and nine times. The CDR3 loop reads CASSYGLAGNTGELFF. The CDR3 bases are TGTGCCAGCAGCTATGGACTAGCGGGTAACACCGGGGAGCTGTTTTTT. The chain has TRBV6-5 and TRBJ2-2; 11 bases match TRBD2. The CDR3 spans 16 residues. V was clipped by 6 bases and J by 2 bases; unmatched bases: 5. Germline V gene sequence: CDR1 MNHEY, CDR2 SVGAGI.

This clonotype was found a few times. This chain uses TRBV3-1 with TRBJ2-7; D is undetermined. CDR3 length: 14 amino acids. V was shortened by 1 base and J by 7 bases, with 14 bases between the two germline ends. Germline CDR1 and CDR2: LGHDT and YNNKEL (reference sequence). The CDR3 sequence: CASSQGAVRREQYF. In DNA form, the CDR3 reads TGTGCCAGCAGCCAAGGAGCCGTTCGCCGGGAGCAGTACTTC.

This CDR3 is CASSYTEGLKLMNTEAFF. DNA for the CDR3: TGTGCCAGCAGTTACACAGAGGGGTTAAAGCTAATGAACACTGAAGCTTTCTTT. V and J are TRBV6-2 or TRBV6-3 and TRBJ1-1; D may be TRBD1 (5 bases). V lost 2 bases and J lost 0, with 19 bases in between. The germline V gene has CDR1 MNHEY and CDR2 SVGEGT. CDR3 size: 18 residues.